A single sample is the source of the 13 T cell receptor beta chains below, sequenced in a study of blood T cell repertoires in COVID-19. The table came from immunoSEQ multiplex PCR; TCRdb's copy has only in-frame clones and leaves some out. The table shows about 130,000 clones, with about 83% occurring only once. The material sequenced was peripheral blood. Receptor source: a middle-aged man with active or convalescent COVID-19.

Only a few counts were recorded for this clone. This chain joins TRBV19 and TRBJ1-5, with 8 bases matching TRBD1. There are 13 residues in the CDR3. V lost 5 bases to trimming and J lost 7 bases; unmatched junction nucleotides: 4. Germline V gene sequence: CDR1 LNHDA, CDR2 SQIVND (reference sequence). The CDR3 sequence: CASSRDRSQPQHF. In nucleotides, the CDR3 is TGTGCCAGTAGTCGGGACAGGTCGCAGCCCCAGCATTTT.

The chain joins TRBV25-1 to TRBJ2-6; possible D gene TRBD1, 5 bases. V lost 5 bases to trimming and J lost 0 bases, with 11 bases between them. This CDR3 contains 16 residues. Per the germline V gene, CDR1 is MGHDK and CDR2 is SYGVNS. The DNA of the CDR3 is TGTGCCAGCAGTTCAACAGGATTCTCTGGGGCCAACGTCCTGACTTTC. Its protein is CASSSTGFSGANVLTF.

The chain combines TRBV5-1 with TRBJ2-1, with D possibly matching TRBD2 (5 bases). Germline V CDR1 and CDR2: SGHRS, YFSETQ. CDR3 size: 14 residues. With 2 bases removed from V and 4 bases from J, the gap between germline ends came to 10 bases. The CDR3 reads CASSFGLVYNEQFF. CDR3 DNA sequence: TGCGCCAGCAGCTTTGGACTGGTTTACAATGAGCAGTTCTTC.

The gene calls are TRBV6-2 or TRBV6-3 and TRBJ1-6; 7 nucleotides match TRBD1. Germline-derived CDR1 and CDR2 are MNHEY and SVGEGT. This CDR3 comprises 16 residues. The V and J ends lost 2 bases and 3 bases, in that order; junction bases with no gene match: 4. CDR3 bases: TGTGCCAGCAGTTACGCAGGACAGGACTATAATTCACCCCTCCACTTT. This codes for CASSYAGQDYNSPLHF.

The chain has TRBV7-9 and TRBJ1-2; 8 nucleotides align to TRBD1. Germline-derived CDR1 and CDR2 are SEHNR and FQNEAQ (reference sequence). The CDR3 consists of 15 residues. J was trimmed by 2 bases and V by 6 bases; bases with no gene match: 8. CDR3 loop: CASSPTGGRNYGYTF. The CDR3 DNA sequence: TGTGCCAGCAGTCCTACAGGGGGGCGCAACTATGGCTACACCTTC.

This clone was seen more than once but under ten times. The V and J genes are TRBV29-1 and TRBJ1-2; 7 positions match TRBD1. The ends lost 4 bases at V and 2 bases at J; junction bases unmatched: 1. The germline V gene encodes CDR1 SQVTM and CDR2 ANQGSEA. This CDR3 has 12 amino acids. CDR3 nucleotide sequence: TGCAGCGTTGGGGACAGAAACTATGGCTACACCTTC. Encoded protein: CSVGDRNYGYTF.

This chain joins TRBV12-3 or TRBV12-4 and TRBJ1-1; maybe TRBD1 (5 bases). With 5 bases removed from V and 4 bases from J, the gap between germline ends came to 11 bases. The CDR3 contains 13 residues. This CDR3 reads CASSPRGATEAFF. The CDR3 DNA is TGTGCCAGCAGTCCAAGGGGTGCCACTGAAGCTTTCTTT.

This clone was recorded at least ten times. The rearrangement links TRBV5-1 to TRBJ1-2; a possible D gene is TRBD1 (6 bases). V lost 7 bases to trimming and J lost 4 bases, with 20 bases between them. The CDR3 consists of 15 residues. Germline V gene lookup returns CDR1 SGHRS and CDR2 YFSETQ. The CDR3 reads CASCDTDSKCYGYTF. For the CDR3, the DNA is TGCGCCAGCTGCGACACGGACAGCAAATGCTATGGCTACACCTTC.

This clone was found a few times. This chain connects TRBV9 to TRBJ2-2; 13 bases are shared with TRBD2. Trimming cost V 0 bases and J 7 bases; bases outside gene matches: 6. The CDR3 has 17 residues. Per the germline V gene, CDR1 is SGDLS and CDR2 is YYNGEE. The CDR3 is CASSVVHGTSGDGELFF. The CDR3 bases are TGTGCCAGCAGCGTAGTTCATGGGACTAGCGGGGACGGGGAGCTGTTTTTT.

The chain couples TRBV19 to TRBJ2-2; D might be TRBD2 (6 bases). The CDR3 runs 16 residues. Trimming pared 3 bases from V and 0 bases from J, leaving 11 bases between. CDR1 LNHDA and CDR2 SQIVND come from the germline V gene (reference sequence). The CDR3 DNA follows: TGTGCCAGTAGTATTGGGGGGTTCGCGAACACCGGGGAGCTGTTTTTT. Its translation is CASSIGGFANTGELFF. Drawing the rest from reference TRBV19 and TRBJ2-2, the complete variable domain is DGGITQSPKYLFRKEGQNVTLSCEQNLNHDAMYWYRQDPGQGLRLIYYSQIVNDFQKGDIAEGYSVSREKKESFPLTVTSAQKNPTAFYLCASSIGGFANTGELFFGEGSRLTVL.

The chain has TRBV3-1 (or the pseudogene TRBV3-2) and TRBJ2-1; tentative D call: TRBD2 (5 bases). The V end lost 0 bases, the J end lost 1 base, and 13 bases lay between the germline ends. This CDR3 comprises 17 residues. Germline CDR1 is LGHDT and CDR2 is YNNKEL (reference sequence). The CDR3 nucleotides read TGTGCCAGCAGCCAAGAGGGAGCCCACTCGTCCTACAATGAGCAGTTCTTC. Its protein product is CASSQEGAHSSYNEQFF.

Only one count was recorded for this clone. This chain connects TRBV18 to TRBJ2-5; possible D gene TRBD1, 6 bases. V shed 1 base and J shed 1 base, with 10 bases lying between them. This CDR3 region has 15 residues. Germline CDR1 KGHSH, CDR2 LQKENI. CDR3 sequence (DNA): TGTGCCAGCTCACCACAGGGGGTCTCCCAAGAGACCCAGTACTTC. This codes for CASSPQGVSQETQYF.

The V and J genes are TRBV9 and TRBJ2-2; tentatively, D is TRBD1 (6 bases). The ends were cut back, 0 bases at V and 5 bases at J, with 14 bases in the middle. CDR3 length: 16 amino acids. The germline V gene has CDR1 SGDLS and CDR2 YYNGEE. Here the CDR3 reads CASSVAVGARTGELFF. In DNA form, the CDR3 reads TGTGCCAGCAGCGTAGCGGTGGGGGCTAGGACCGGGGAGCTGTTTTTT.